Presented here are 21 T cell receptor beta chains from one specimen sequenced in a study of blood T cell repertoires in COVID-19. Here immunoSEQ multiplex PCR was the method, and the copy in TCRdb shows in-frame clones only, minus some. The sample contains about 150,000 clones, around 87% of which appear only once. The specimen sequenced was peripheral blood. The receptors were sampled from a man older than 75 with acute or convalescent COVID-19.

The CDR3 nucleotides read TGTGCCAGCAGGACTAGCGGGAGCTCCTACAATGAGCAGTTCTTC. Amino acids: CASRTSGSSYNEQFF. The chain links TRBV6-5 to TRBJ2-1; 12 bases map to TRBD2. Trimming took 6 bases from V and 0 from J; bases not matched to a gene: 0. CDR1 and CDR2 from the germline V gene are MNHEY and SVGAGI. The CDR3 consists of 15 residues.

The DNA for the CDR3 is TGTGCCAGTGGGGTTGGACAGGGCGACACCGGGGAGCTGTTTTTT. Its translation: CASGVGQGDTGELFF. The chain combines TRBV2 with TRBJ2-2; 8 bases match TRBD1. The J segment lost 3 bases and the V segment lost 9 bases, leaving 9 bases of the junction unmatched. Germline CDR1 is SNHLY and CDR2 is FYNNEI. CDR3 length equals 15 residues.

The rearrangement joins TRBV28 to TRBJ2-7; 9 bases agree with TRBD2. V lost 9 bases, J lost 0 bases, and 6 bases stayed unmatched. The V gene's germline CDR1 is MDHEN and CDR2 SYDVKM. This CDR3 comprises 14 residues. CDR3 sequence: CASLRTSVSYEQYF. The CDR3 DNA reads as TGTGCCAGTCTCAGGACTAGCGTCTCCTACGAGCAGTACTTC.

CDR3 DNA: TGTGCCAGCAGTTATTTGGGGACTGCGGGTGGCTACACCTTC. Amino acid sequence: CASSYLGTAGGYTF. The rearrangement links TRBV6-5 to TRBJ1-2, with a weak D call TRBD1 (5 bases). This CDR3 has 14 residues. Looked up from germline, CDR1 is MNHEY and CDR2 is SVGAGI. The germline V and J ends were trimmed by 3 bases and 7 bases, with 15 bases remaining between them.

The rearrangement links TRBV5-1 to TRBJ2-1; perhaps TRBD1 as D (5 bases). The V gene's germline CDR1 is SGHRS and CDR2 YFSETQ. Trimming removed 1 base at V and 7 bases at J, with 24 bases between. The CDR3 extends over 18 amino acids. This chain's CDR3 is CASSLFAVGQVDVNEQFF. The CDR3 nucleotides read TGCGCCAGCAGCTTGTTTGCGGTGGGGCAGGTCGACGTTAATGAGCAGTTCTTC.

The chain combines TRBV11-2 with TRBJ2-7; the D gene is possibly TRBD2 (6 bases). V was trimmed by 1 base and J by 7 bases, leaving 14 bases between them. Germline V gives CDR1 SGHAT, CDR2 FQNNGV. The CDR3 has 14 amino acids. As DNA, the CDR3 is TGTGCCAGCAGCTTAGTTTTCGGGGGTGGGGAGCAGTACTTC. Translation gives CASSLVFGGGEQYF.

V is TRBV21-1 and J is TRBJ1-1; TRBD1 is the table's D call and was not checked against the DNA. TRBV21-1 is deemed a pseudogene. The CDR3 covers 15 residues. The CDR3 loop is CASSNPRGVDTEAFF. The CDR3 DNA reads TGTGCCAGCAGCAACCCCAGGGGTGTGGACACTGAAGCTTTCTTT.

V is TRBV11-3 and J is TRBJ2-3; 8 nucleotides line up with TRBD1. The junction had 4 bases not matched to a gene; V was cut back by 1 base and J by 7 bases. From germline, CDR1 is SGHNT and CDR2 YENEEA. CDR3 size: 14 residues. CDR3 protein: CASSLARTGYTQYF. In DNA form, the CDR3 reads TGTGCCAGCAGCTTAGCCCGGACAGGGTATACGCAGTATTTT. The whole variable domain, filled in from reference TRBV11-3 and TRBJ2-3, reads EAGVVQSPRYKIIEKKQPVAFWCNPISGHNTLYWYLQNLGQGPELLIRYENEEAVDDSQLPKDRFSAERLKGVDSTLKIQPAELGDSAVYLCASSLARTGYTQYFGPGTRLTVL.

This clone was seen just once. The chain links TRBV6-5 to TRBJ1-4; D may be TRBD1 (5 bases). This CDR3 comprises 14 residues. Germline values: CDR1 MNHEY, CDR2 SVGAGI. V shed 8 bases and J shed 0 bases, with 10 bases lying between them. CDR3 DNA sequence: TGTGCCAGCGGAAGACAGACAACTAATGAAAAACTGTTTTTT. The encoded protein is CASGRQTTNEKLFF.

CDR3 protein: CASRQPGQGSVEQYF. The CDR3 coding sequence is TGTGCCAGCAGACAACCGGGACAGGGATCGGTCGAGCAGTACTTC. The gene calls are TRBV2 and TRBJ2-7; 9 nucleotides agree with TRBD1. The germline V gene encodes CDR1 SNHLY and CDR2 FYNNEI. J lost 6 bases, V lost 6 bases, and 12 bases had no gene match. The CDR3 covers 15 residues.

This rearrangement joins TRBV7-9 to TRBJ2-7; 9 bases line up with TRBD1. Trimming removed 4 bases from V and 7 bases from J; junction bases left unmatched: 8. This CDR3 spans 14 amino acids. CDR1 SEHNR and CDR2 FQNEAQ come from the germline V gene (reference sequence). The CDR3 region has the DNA TGTGCCAGCAGCTCCGGGACAGGGCTTTTGGAGCAGTACTTC. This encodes CASSSGTGLLEQYF.

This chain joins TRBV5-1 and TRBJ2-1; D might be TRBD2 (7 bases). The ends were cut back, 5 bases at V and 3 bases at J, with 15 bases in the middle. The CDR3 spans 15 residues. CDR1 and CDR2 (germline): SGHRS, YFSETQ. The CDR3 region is CASREGGGNYNEQFF. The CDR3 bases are TGCGCCAGCAGGGAGGGAGGGGGGAACTACAATGAGCAGTTCTTC. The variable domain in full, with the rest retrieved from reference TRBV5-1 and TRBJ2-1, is KAGVTQTPRYLIKTRGQQVTLSCSPISGHRSVSWYQQTPGQGLQFLFEYFSETQRNKGNFPGRFSGRQFSNSRSEMNVSTLELGDSALYLCASREGGGNYNEQFFGPGTRLTVL.

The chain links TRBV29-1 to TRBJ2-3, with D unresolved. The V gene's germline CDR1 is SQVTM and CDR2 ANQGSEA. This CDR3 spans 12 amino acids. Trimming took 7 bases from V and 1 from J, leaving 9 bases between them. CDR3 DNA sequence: TGCAGCGAAGTAGAGGGCACAGATACGCAGTATTTT. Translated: CSEVEGTDTQYF.

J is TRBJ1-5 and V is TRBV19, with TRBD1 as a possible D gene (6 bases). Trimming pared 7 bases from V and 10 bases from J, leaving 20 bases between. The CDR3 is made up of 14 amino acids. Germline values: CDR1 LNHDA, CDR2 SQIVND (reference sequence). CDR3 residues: CASTPLLGASPQHF. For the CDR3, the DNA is TGTGCCAGTACTCCACTCCTGGGGGCGAGCCCCCAGCATTTT.

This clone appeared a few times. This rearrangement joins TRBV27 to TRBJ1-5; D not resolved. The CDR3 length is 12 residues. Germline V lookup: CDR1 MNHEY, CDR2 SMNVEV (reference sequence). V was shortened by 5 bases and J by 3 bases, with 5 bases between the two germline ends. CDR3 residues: CASSEANQPQHF. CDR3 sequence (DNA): TGTGCCAGCAGTGAGGCCAATCAGCCCCAGCATTTT.

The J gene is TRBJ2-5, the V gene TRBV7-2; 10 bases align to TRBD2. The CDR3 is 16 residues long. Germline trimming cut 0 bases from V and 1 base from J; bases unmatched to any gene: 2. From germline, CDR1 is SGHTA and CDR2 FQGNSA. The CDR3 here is CASSLAPSGGQETQYF. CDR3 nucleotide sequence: TGTGCCAGCAGCTTAGCCCCTAGCGGGGGCCAAGAGACCCAGTACTTC.

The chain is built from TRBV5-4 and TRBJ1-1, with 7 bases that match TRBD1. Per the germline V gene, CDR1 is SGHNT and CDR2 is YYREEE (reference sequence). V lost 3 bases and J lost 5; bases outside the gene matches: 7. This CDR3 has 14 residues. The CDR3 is CASSSRGIRTEAFF. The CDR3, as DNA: TGTGCCAGCAGCTCCAGGGGGATCCGGACTGAAGCTTTCTTT.

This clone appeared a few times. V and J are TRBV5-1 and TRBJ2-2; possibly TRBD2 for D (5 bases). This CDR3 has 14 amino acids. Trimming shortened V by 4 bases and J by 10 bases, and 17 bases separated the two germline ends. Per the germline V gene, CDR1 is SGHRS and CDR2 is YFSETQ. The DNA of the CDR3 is TGCGCCAGCAGCGCGTGGACGGCGGAGGAGGAGCTGTTTTTT. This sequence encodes CASSAWTAEEELFF.

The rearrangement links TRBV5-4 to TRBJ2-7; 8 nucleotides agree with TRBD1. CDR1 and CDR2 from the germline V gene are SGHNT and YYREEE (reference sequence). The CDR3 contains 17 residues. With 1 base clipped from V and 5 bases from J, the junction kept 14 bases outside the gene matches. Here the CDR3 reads CASSLYRVSGGADEQYF. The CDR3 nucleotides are TGTGCCAGCAGCTTGTACAGGGTGTCAGGGGGCGCGGACGAGCAGTACTTC.

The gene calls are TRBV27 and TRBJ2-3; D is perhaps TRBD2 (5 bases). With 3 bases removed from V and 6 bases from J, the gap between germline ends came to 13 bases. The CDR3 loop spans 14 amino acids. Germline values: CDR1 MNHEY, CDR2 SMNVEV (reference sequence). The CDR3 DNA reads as TGTGCCAGCAGTTTCCAATTTCCGGGGGATACGCAGTATTTT. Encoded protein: CASSFQFPGDTQYF.

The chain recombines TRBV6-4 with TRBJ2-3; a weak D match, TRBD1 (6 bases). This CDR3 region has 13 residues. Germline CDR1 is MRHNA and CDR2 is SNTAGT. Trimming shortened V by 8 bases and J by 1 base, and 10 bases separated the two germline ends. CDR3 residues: CASRDTGTDTQYF. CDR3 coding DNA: TGTGCCAGCCGGGACACAGGCACAGATACGCAGTATTTT.